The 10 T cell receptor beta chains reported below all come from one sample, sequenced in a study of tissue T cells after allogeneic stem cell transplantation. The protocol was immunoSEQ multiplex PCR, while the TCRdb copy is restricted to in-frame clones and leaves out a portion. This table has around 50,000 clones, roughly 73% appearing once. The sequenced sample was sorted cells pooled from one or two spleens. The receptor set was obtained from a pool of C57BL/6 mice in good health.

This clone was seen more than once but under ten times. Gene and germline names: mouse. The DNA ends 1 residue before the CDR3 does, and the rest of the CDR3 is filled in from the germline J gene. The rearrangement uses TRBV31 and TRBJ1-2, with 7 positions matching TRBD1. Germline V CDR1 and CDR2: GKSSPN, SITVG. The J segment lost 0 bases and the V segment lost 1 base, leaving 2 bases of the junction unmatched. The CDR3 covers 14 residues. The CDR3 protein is CAWSRDSANSDYTF. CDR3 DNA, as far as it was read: TGTGCCTGGAGTCGGGACAGTGCAAACTCCGACTACACC.

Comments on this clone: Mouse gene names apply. The CDR3 bases that were read are TGTGCCAGCAGCTTTGACAAAAATAATTCGCCCCTCTAC. Its protein is CASSFDKNNSPLY. The whole CDR3 protein reads CASSFDKNNSPLYF. The V and J genes are TRBV3 and TRBJ1-6; no clear D. The CDR3 extends 1 residue past the end of the read, so its final part is completed from the germline J gene. TRBJ1-6 is assigned to the ORF class and has an uncertain function. The CDR3 is 14 residues long. Trimming stripped 3 bases from V and 5 bases from J, with 8 bases between. Germline assignment: CDR1 SNHLY and CDR2 FYNGKV (reference sequence).

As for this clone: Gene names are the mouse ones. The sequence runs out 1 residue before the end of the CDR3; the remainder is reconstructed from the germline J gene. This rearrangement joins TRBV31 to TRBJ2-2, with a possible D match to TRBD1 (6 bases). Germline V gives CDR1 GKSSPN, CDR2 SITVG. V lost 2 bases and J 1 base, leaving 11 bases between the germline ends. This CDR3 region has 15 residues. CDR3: CAWSVRDINTGQLYF. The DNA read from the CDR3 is TGTGCCTGGAGTGTCCGGGACATAAACACCGGGCAGCTCTAC.

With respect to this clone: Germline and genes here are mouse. Partial CDR3 DNA: TGTGCCAGCAGAGAGGGGGTCTATGCTGAGCAGTTC. Translation gives CASREGVYAEQF. The whole CDR3 protein reads CASREGVYAEQFF. The chain combines TRBV13-3 with TRBJ2-1; tentative D call: TRBD1 (6 bases). Sequencing ends 1 residue short of the CDR3 end; the germline J gene provides the rest. Germline V gene lookup returns CDR1 NNHDY and CDR2 SYVADS. V was shortened by 5 bases and J by 3 bases, with 9 bases between the two germline ends. This CDR3 contains 13 residues.

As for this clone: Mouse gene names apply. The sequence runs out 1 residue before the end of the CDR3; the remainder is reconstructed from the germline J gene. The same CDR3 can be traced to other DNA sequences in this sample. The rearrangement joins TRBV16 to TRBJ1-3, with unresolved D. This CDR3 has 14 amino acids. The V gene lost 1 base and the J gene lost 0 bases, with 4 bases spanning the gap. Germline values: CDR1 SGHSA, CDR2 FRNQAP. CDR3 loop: CASSLAGSGNTLYF. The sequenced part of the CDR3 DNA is TGTGCAAGCAGCTTAGCCGGTTCTGGAAATACGCTCTAT.

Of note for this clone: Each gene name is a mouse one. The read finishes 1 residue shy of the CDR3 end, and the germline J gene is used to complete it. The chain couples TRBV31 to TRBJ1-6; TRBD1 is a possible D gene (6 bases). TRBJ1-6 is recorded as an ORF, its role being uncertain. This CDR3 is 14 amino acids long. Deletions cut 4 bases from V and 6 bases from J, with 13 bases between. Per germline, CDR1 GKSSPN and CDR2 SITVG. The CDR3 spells CAWKQGAGNSPLYF. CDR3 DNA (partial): TGTGCCTGGAAACAGGGAGCGGGTAATTCGCCCCTCTAC.

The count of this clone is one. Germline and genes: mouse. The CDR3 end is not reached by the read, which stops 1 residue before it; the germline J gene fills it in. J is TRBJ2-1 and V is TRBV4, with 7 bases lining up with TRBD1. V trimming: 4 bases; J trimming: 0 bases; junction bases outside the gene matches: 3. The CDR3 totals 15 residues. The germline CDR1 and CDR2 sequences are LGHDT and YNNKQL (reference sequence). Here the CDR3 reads CASSWDSYNYAEQFF. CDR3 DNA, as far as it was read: TGTGCCAGCAGCTGGGACAGTTATAACTATGCTGAGCAGTTC.

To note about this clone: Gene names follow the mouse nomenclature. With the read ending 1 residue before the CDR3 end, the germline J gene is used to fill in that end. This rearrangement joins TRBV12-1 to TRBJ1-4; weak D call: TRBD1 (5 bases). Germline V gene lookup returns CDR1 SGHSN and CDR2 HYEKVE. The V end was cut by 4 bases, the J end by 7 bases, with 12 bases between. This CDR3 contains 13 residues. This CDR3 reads CASSPGAPERLFF. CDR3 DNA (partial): TGTGCCAGCTCCCCCGGGGCGCCCGAAAGATTATTT.

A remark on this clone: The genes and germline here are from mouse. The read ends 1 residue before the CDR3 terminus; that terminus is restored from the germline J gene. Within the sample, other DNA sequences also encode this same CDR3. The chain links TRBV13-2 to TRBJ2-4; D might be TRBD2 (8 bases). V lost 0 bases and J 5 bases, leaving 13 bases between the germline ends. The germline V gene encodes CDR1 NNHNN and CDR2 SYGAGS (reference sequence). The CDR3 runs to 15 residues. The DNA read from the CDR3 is TGTGCCAGCGGTGATGCAGGGGGGGCGCGAAACACCTTGTAC. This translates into CASGDAGGARNTLY. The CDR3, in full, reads CASGDAGGARNTLYF.

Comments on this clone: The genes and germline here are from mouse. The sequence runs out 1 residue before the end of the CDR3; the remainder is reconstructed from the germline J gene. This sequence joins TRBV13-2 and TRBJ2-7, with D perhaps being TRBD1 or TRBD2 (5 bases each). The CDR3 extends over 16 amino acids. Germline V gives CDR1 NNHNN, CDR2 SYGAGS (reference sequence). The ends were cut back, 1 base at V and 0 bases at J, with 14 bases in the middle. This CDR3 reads CASGDKGQRSSYEQYF. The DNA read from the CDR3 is TGTGCCAGCGGTGATAAGGGGCAAAGGAGCTCCTATGAACAGTAC.